A single sample is the source of the 3 T cell receptor beta chains below, sequenced in a study of CD8 T cells in ankylosing spondylitis. TCRdb re-called the 5' RACE reads with MiXCR, one entry per CDR3 protein. The table has approximately 260,000 distinct CDR3 sequences, 7.5% to 9% seen once. Sequenced: blood, either unsorted or a sorted T cell fraction (not recorded which). The receptor set was obtained from a male donor with ankylosing spondylitis or in good health (not recorded which).

This clonotype was seen many times. The V call is TRBV5-1, the J call TRBJ2-1; the match to TRBD2 covers 10 bases. J lost 5 bases, V lost 0 bases, and 14 bases had no gene match. CDR1 SGHRS and CDR2 YFSETQ come from the germline V gene. This CDR3 contains 19 residues. CDR3 sequence: CASSLGLGGLTSGHNEQFF. CDR3 nucleotides: TGCGCCAGCAGCTTGGGGCTGGGGGGCTTGACTAGCGGGCACAATGAGCAGTTCTTC.

This clonotype occurred many times. The rearrangement links TRBV12-3 or TRBV12-4 to TRBJ2-7; D may match TRBD1 or TRBD2 (6 bases each). The V and J ends lost 6 bases and 3 bases respectively, with 15 bases between them. CDR3 length equals 14 residues. In nucleotides, the CDR3 is TGTGCCAGCAGCTTACAGGGACTCCTCTACGAGCAGTACTTC. Residues: CASSLQGLLYEQYF.

This clonotype has ten or more counts. The V gene is TRBV7-9, the J gene TRBJ2-7; tentatively, D is TRBD1 or TRBD2 (6 bases each). There are 13 residues in the CDR3. V was clipped by 6 bases and J by 6 bases, with 15 bases between them. The germline CDR1 and CDR2 sequences are SEHNR and FQNEAQ (reference sequence). CDR3 sequence (DNA): TGTGCCAGCAGTGATGGGGGGCTTACCGAGCAGTACTTC. It yields the protein CASSDGGLTEQYF. The variable domain in full, completed from reference TRBV7-9 and TRBJ2-7, reads DTGVSQNPRHKITKRGQNVTFRCDPISEHNRLYWYRQTLGQGPEFLTYFQNEAQLEKSRLLSDRFSAERPKGSFSTLEIQRTEQGDSAMYLCASSDGGLTEQYFGPGTRLTVT.